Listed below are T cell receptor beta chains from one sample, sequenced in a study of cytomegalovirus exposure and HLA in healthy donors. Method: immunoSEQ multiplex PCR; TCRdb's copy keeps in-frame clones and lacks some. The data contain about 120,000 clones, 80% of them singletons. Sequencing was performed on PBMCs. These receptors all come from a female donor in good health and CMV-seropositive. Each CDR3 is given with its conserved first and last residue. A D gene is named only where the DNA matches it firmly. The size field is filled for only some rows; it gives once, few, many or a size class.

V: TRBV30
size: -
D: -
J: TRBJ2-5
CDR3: CACHAGQRLETQYF
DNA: TGTGCCTGTCATGCCGGACAGCGTTTGGAGACCCAGTACTTC

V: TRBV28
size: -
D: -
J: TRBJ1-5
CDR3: CASQTGRQPQHF
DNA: TGTGCCAGCCAAACAGGGCGCCAGCCCCAGCATTTT

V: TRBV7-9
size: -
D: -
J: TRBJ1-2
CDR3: CASSLATGTGYTF
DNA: TGTGCCAGCAGCTTAGCAACAGGGACGGGCTACACCTTC

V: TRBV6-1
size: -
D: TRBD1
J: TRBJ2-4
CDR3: CASTPLTGGKNIQYF
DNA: TGTGCCAGCACCCCCCTGACAGGGGGTAAAAACATTCAGTACTTC

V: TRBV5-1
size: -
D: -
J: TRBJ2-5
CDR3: CASSLLQGGWRETQYF
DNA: TGCGCCAGCAGCTTGTTGCAGGGGGGCTGGCGAGAGACCCAGTACTTC

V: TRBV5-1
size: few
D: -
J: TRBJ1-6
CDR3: CASSESSYNSPLHF
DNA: TGCGCCAGCAGCGAGAGCTCCTATAATTCACCCCTCCACTTT

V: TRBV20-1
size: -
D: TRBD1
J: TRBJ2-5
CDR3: CGTGVETQYF
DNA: TGCGGCACAGGGGTAGAGACCCAGTACTTC

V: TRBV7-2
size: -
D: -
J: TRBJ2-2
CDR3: CASSLPGVTGELFF
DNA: TGTGCCAGCAGCTTACCAGGGGTCACCGGGGAGCTGTTTTTT

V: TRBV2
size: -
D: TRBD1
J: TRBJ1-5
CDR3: CASSDETGGGNQPQHF
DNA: TGTGCCAGCAGTGATGAGACAGGGGGCGGCAATCAGCCCCAGCATTTT

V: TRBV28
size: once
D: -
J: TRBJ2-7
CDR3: CASTRASPYEQYF
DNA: TGTGCCAGCACGCGGGCCAGCCCCTACGAGCAGTACTTC

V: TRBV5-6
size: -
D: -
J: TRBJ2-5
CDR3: CASSLRTISKETQYF
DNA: TGTGCCAGCAGCTTGCGAACTATCTCGAAAGAGACCCAGTACTTC

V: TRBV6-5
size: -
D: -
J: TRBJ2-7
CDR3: CASSYSQGGYEQYF
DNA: TGTGCCAGCAGTTACTCACAGGGTGGATACGAGCAGTACTTC

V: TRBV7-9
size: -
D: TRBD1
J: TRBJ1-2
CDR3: CASSPRDRSYGYTF
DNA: TGTGCCAGCAGCCCGCGGGACAGGAGCTATGGCTACACCTTC

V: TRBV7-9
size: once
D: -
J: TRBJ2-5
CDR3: CASSLYQGQETQYF
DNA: TGTGCCAGCAGCTTATATCAGGGGCAAGAGACCCAGTACTTC

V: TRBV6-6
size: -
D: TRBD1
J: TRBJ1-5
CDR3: CASRQRTGHNQPQHF
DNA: TGTGCCAGCAGACAGAGGACAGGCCACAATCAGCCCCAGCATTTT

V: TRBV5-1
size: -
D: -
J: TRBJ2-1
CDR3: CASSLAGQPNEQFF
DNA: TGCGCCAGCAGCTTGGCCGGACAACCCAATGAGCAGTTCTTC

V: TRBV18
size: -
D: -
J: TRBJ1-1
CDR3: CASSPRQAMNTEAFF
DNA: TGTGCCAGCTCACCACGGCAGGCAATGAACACTGAAGCTTTCTTT

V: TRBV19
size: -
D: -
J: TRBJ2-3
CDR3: CASSIEQGITDTQYF
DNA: TGTGCCAGTAGTATAGAGCAGGGGATCACAGATACGCAGTATTTT

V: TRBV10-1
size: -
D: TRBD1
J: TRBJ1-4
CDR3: CASSVGTGYEKLFF
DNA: TGCGCCAGCAGTGTCGGGACAGGCTATGAAAAACTGTTTTTT

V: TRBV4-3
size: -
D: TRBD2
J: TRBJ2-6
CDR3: CASSQALTSGGFSGANVLTF
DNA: TGCGCCAGCAGCCAAGCCCTGACTAGCGGGGGTTTCTCTGGGGCCAACGTCCTGACTTTC

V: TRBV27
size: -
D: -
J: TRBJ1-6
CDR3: CASRPGTYNSPLHF
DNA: TGTGCCAGCAGACCAGGGACTTATAATTCACCCCTCCACTTT

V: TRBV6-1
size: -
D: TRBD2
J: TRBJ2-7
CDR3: CASSNSGATYEQYF
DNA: TGTGCCAGCAGTAATAGCGGGGCAACCTACGAGCAGTACTTC

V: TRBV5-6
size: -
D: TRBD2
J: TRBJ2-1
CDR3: CASSFIGGGYNEQFF
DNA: TGTGCCAGCAGCTTTATTGGCGGGGGGTACAATGAGCAGTTCTTC

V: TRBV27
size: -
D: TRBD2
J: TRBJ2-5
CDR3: CASSLLGGGETQYF
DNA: TGTGCCAGCAGTCTCCTCGGGGGAGGGGAGACCCAGTACTTC

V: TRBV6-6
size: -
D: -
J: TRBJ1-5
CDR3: CASSSTLNQPQHF
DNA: TGTGCCAGCAGTTCCACTTTGAATCAGCCCCAGCATTTT

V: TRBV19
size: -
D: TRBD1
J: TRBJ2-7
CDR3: CASSIVYPRDRGNYEQYF
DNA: TGTGCCAGTAGTATAGTGTATCCTCGGGACAGGGGGAACTACGAGCAGTACTTC

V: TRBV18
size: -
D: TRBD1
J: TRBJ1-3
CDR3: CASSSTGDSGNTIYF
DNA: TGTGCCAGCTCATCCACAGGGGACTCTGGAAACACCATATATTTT

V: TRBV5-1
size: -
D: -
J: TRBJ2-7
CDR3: CASRQFYEQYF
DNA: TGCGCCAGCAGACAGTTCTACGAGCAGTACTTC

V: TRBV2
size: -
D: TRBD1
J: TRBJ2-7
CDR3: CASTQLTGPHIF
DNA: TGTGCCAGCACTCAGCTGACAGGGCCACACATCTTC

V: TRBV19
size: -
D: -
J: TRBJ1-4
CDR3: CASSPSDATNEKLFF
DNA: TGTGCCAGTAGCCCCAGCGACGCAACTAATGAAAAACTGTTTTTT